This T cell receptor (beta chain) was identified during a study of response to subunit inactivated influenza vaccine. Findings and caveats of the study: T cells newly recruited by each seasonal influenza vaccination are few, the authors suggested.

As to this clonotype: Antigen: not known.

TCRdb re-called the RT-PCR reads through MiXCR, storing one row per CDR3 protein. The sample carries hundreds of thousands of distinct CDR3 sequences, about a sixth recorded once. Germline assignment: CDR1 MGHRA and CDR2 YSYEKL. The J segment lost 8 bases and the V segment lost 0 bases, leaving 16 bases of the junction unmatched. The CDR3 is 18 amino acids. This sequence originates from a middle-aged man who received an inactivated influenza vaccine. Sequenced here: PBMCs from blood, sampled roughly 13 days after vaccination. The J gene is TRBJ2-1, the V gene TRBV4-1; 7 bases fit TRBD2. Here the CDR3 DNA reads TGCGCCAGCAGCCAAGAGCGTAGTAGCGGGCCACGGAGGGATGAGCAGTTCTTC. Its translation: CASSQERSSGPRRDEQFF.